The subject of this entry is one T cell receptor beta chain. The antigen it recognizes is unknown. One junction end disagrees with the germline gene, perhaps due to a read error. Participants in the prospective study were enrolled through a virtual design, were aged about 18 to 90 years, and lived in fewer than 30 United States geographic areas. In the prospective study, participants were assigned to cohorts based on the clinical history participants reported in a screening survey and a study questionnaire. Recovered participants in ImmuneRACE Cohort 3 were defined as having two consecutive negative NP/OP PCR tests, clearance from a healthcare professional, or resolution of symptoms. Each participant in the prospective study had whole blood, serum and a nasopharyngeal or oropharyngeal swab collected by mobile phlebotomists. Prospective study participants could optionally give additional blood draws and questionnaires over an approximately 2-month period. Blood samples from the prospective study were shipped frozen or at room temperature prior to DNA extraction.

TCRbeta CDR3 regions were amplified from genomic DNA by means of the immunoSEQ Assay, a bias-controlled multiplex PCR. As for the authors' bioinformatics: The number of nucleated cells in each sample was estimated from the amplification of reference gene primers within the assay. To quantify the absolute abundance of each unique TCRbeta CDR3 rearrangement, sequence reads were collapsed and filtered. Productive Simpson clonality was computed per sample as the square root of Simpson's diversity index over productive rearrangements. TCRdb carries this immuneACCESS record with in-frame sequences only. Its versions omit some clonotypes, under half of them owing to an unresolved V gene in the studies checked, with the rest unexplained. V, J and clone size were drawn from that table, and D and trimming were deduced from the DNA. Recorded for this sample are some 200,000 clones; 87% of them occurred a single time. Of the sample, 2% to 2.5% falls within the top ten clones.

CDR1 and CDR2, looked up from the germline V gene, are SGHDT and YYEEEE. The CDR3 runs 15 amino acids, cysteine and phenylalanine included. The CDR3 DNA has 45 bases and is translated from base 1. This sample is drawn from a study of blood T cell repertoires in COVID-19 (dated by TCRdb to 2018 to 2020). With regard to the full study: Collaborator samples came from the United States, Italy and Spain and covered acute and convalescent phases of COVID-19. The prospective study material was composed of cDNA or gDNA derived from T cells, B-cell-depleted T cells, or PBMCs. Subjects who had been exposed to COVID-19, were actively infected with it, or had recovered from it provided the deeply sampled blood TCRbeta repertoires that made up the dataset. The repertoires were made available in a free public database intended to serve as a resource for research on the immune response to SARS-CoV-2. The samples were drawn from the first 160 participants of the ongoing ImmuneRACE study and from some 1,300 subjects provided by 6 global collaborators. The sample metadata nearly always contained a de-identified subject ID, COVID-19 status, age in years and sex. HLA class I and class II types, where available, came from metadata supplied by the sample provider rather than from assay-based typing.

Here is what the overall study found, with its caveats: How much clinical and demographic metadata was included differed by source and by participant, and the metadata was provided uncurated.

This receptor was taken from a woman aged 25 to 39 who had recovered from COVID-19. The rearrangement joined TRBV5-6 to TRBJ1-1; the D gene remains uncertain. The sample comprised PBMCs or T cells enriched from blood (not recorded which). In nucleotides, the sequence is TGTGCCAGCAGCAAAAAATCACAACTACACACTGAAACTTTCTTT. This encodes CASSKKSQLHTETFF.